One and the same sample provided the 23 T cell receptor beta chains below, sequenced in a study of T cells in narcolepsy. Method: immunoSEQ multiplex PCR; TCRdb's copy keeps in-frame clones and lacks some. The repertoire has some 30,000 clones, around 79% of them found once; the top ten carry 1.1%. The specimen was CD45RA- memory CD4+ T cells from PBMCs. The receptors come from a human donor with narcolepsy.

CDR3 protein: CATRASGSSYNEQFF. DNA for the CDR3: TGTGCCACCCGTGCGTCGGGGAGCTCCTACAATGAGCAGTTCTTC. The chain recombines TRBV27 with TRBJ2-1, with D tentatively TRBD2 (5 bases). V lost 10 bases and J 0 bases, leaving 16 bases between the germline ends. The germline V gene has CDR1 MNHEY and CDR2 SMNVEV (reference sequence). The CDR3 spans 15 residues.

CDR3 nucleotide sequence: TGTGCCAGCAGCTTAGGGGGGAGCGTCAACACCGGGGAGCTGTTTTTT. Protein sequence: CASSLGGSVNTGELFF. V and J are TRBV7-2 and TRBJ2-2; D is perhaps TRBD1 or TRBD2 (5 bases each). Germline CDR1 is SGHTA and CDR2 is FQGNSA. V was clipped by 1 base and J by 2 bases, with 11 bases between them. This CDR3 spans 16 amino acids.

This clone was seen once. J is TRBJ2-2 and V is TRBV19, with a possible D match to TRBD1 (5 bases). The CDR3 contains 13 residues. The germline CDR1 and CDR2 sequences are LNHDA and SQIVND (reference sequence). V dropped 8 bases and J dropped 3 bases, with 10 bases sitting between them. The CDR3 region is CASQDRYTGELFF. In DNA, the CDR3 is TGTGCCAGTCAAGACAGATACACCGGGGAGCTGTTTTTT.

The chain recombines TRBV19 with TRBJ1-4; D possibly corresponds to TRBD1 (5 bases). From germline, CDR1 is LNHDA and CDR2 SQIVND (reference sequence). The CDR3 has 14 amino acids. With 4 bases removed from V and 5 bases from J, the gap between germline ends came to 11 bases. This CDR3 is CASSRPGGNEKLFF. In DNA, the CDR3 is TGTGCCAGTAGTAGGCCCGGGGGGAATGAAAAACTGTTTTTT.

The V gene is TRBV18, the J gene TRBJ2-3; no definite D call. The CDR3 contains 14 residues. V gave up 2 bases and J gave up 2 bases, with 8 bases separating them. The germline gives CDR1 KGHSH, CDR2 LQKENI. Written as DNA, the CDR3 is TGTGCCAGCTCACCAACAGCCAACACAGATACGCAGTATTTT. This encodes CASSPTANTDTQYF.

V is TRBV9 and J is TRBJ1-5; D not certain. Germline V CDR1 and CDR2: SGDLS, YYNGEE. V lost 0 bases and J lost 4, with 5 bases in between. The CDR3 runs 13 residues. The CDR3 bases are TGTGCCAGCAGCGTAGATTGGAATCAGCCCCAGCATTTT. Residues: CASSVDWNQPQHF. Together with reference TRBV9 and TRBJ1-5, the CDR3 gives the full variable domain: DSGVTQTPKHLITATGQRVTLRCSPRSGDLSVYWYQQSLDQGLQFLIQYYNGEERAKGNILERFSAQQFPDLHSELNLSSLELGDSALYFCASSVDWNQPQHFGDGTRLSIL.

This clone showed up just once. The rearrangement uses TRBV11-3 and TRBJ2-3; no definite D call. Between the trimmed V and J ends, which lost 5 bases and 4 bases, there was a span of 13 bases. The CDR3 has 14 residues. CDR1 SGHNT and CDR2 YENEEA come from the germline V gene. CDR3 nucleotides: TGTGCCAGCAGCCCCACCTGGCCCGCAGATACGCAGTATTTT. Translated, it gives CASSPTWPADTQYF.

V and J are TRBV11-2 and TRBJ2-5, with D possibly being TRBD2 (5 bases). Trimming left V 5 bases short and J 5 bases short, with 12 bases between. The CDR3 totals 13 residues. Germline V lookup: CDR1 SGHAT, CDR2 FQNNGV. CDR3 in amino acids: CASSASTGETQYF. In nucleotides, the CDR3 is TGTGCCAGCAGCGCCAGCACGGGGGAGACCCAGTACTTC.

CDR3 nucleotides: TGTGCCAGCAGCTTAGATCGGGGAGAGACCCAGTACTTC. It encodes CASSLDRGETQYF. The chain is built from TRBV7-2 and TRBJ2-5; a weak D match, TRBD2 (5 bases). The CDR3 has 13 amino acids. V dropped 1 base and J dropped 4 bases, with 7 bases sitting between them. The V gene's germline CDR1 is SGHTA and CDR2 FQGNSA. Together with reference TRBV7-2 and TRBJ2-5, the CDR3 gives the full variable domain: GAGVSQSPSNKVTEKGKDVELRCDPISGHTALYWYRQSLGQGLEFLIYFQGNSAPDKSGLPSDRFSAERTGGSVSTLTIQRTQQEDSAVYLCASSLDRGETQYFGPGTRLLVL.

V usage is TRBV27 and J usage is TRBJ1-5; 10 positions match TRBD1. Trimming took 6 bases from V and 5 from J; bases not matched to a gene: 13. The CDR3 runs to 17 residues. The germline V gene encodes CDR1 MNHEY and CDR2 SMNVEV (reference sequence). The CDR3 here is CASSNGDRGRPYQPQHF. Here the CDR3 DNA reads TGTGCCAGCAGCAATGGGGACAGGGGACGACCATATCAGCCCCAGCATTTT.

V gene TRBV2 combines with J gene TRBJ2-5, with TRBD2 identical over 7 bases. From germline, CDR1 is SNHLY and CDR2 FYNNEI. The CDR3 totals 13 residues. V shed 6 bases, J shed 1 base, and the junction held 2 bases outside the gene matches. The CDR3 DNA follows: TGTGCCAGCAGGGGACTAACCCAAGAGACCCAGTACTTC. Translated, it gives CASRGLTQETQYF.

CDR3 coding DNA: TGTGCCAGCAGTGACGGGGGGGCAGCAGAAGGCTACACCTTC. Its translation is CASSDGGAAEGYTF. The chain employs TRBV2 and TRBJ1-2, with D perhaps matching TRBD1 (6 bases). Germline assignment: CDR1 SNHLY and CDR2 FYNNEI. V lost 3 bases and J lost 8, with 16 bases in between. The CDR3 is 14 amino acids.

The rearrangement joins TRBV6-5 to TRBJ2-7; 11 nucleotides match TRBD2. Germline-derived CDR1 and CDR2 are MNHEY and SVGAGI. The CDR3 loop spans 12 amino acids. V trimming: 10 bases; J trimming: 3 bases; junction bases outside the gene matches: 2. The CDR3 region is CATGTSGYEQYF. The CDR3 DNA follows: TGTGCCACCGGGACTAGCGGCTACGAGCAGTACTTC.

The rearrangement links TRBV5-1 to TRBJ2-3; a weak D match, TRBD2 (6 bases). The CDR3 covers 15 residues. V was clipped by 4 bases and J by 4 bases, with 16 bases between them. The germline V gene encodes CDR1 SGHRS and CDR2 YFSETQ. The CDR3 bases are TGCGCCAGCAGCAGGTGGGGCGCGGGGCCAGATACGCAGTATTTT. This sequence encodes CASSRWGAGPDTQYF. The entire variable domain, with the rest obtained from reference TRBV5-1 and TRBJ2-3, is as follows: KAGVTQTPRYLIKTRGQQVTLSCSPISGHRSVSWYQQTPGQGLQFLFEYFSETQRNKGNFPGRFSGRQFSNSRSEMNVSTLELGDSALYLCASSRWGAGPDTQYFGPGTRLTVL.

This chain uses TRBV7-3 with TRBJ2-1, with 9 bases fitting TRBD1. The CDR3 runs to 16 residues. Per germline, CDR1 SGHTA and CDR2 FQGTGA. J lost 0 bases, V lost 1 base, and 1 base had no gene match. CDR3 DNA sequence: TGTGCCAGCAGCTTAATGGGACAGGGCTCCTACAATGAGCAGTTCTTC. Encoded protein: CASSLMGQGSYNEQFF.

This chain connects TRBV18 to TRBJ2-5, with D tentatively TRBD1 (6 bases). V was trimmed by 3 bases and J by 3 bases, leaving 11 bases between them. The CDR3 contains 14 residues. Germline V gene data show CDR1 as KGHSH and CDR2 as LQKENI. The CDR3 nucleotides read TGTGCCAGCTCACCTCGGGACACTAAAGAGACCCAGTACTTC. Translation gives CASSPRDTKETQYF.

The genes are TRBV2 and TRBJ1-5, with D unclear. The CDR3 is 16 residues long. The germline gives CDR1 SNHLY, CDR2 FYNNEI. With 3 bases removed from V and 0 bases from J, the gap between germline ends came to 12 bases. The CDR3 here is CASSDRLGSSNQPQHF. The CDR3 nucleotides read TGTGCCAGCAGTGACCGCTTGGGGTCTAGCAATCAGCCCCAGCATTTT.

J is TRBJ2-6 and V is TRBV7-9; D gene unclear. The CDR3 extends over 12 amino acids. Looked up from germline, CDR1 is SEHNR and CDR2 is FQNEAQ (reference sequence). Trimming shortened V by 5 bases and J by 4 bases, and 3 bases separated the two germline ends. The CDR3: CASSIGANVLTF. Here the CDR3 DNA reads TGTGCCAGCAGCATCGGGGCCAACGTCCTGACTTTC.

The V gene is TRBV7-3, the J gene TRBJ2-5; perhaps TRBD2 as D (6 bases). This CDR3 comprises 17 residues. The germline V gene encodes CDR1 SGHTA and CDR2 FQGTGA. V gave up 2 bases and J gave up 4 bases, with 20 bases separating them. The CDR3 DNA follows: TGTGCCAGCAGCTTAGCCGGAGGGGTATCGGTGGGAGAGACCCAGTACTTC. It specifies CASSLAGGVSVGETQYF.

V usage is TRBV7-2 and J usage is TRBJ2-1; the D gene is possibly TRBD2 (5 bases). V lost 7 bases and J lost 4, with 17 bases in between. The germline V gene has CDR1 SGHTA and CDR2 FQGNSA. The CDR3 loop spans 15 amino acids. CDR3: CASTLASRIYNEQFF. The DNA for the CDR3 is TGTGCCAGCACCCTAGCCAGTCGGATATACAATGAGCAGTTCTTC.

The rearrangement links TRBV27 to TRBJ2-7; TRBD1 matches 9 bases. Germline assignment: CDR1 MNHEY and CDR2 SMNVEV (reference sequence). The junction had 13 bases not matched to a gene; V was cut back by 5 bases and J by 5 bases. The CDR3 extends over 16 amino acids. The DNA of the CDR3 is TGTGCCAGCAGTCTCACTTACCCGGGACAGGGTAACGAGCAGTACTTC. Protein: CASSLTYPGQGNEQYF.

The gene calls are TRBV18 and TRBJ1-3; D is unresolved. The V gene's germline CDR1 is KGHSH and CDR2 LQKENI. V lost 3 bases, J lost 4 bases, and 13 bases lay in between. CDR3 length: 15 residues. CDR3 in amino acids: CASSPRRGDGNTIYF. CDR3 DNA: TGTGCCAGCTCACCCCGACGGGGTGACGGAAACACCATATATTTT.

The CDR3 DNA reads TGCGCCAGCAGCTTGGCCCTGACAGGGGGCCGGTACGAGCAGTACTTC. The encoded protein is CASSLALTGGRYEQYF. The genes are TRBV5-1 and TRBJ2-7, with 10 bases fitting TRBD1. This CDR3 region has 16 residues. With 0 bases clipped from V and 4 bases from J, the junction kept 7 bases outside the gene matches. Germline V lookup: CDR1 SGHRS, CDR2 YFSETQ.